This T cell receptor (beta chain) was profiled in a study of T cells in tumors after PD-1 blockade. Whole-study context: Treatment was either pembrolizumab 200 mg every 3 weeks or cemiplimab 350 mg every 2 weeks. Daily vismodegib 150 mg continued in a subset of anti-PD-1-treated patients.

TCRdb keeps only in-frame clones here, not all; method: immunoSEQ multiplex PCR. This table holds 20,000 to 25,000 clones, just under 80% found once. Genomic DNA template from tumor biopsies or peripheral blood, about 616 ng to 6,500 ng input. Trimming left V 5 bases short and J 6 bases short, with 17 bases between. Germline assignment: CDR1 WNHNN and CDR2 SYGVQD (reference sequence). The CDR3 has 14 amino acids. Source: PBMCs, taken before anti-PD-1 treatment. This rearrangement joins TRBV10-1 to TRBJ2-7; perhaps D is TRBD1 or TRBD2 (5 bases each). This TCR came from a human donor with basal cell carcinoma. In nucleotides, the CDR3 is TGCGCCAGCAGTCTGTTCGGGACCCCGTCCGAGCAGTACTTC. This encodes CASSLFGTPSEQYF.